This passage covers 19 T cell receptor beta chains from one sample sequenced in a study of shared clonotypes between healthy human individuals. Naive CD8 cells were CD45RO-negative, positively selected for CCR7, excluding terminally differentiated effector memory CD45RA+ cells. Only in-frame clones appear in the TCRdb table, and some are missing; sequencing was by immunoSEQ multiplex PCR. In the table there are 2 million to 2.5 million clones, just over 90% of which are singletons. What was sequenced was naive CD8+ T cells from PBMCs. These receptors came from a young man in good health. Some clones in this sample may be carry-over from other donors' samples.

With regard to this clone: The sample contains more than one DNA sequence encoding this CDR3. The chain uses TRBV19 and TRBJ2-5, with D perhaps TRBD2 (5 bases). CDR1 and CDR2 (germline): LNHDA, SQIVND (reference sequence). This CDR3 has 13 amino acids. The germline V and J ends were trimmed by 2 bases and 2 bases, with 6 bases remaining between them. CDR3 region: CASSIRGQETQYF. The DNA for the CDR3 is TGTGCCAGTAGTATACGAGGGCAAGAGACCCAGTACTTC.

The chain is built from TRBV27 and TRBJ2-1, with 13 bases matching TRBD2. The CDR3 is made up of 18 amino acids. V was clipped by 10 bases and J by 3 bases; unmatched bases: 15. CDR1 is MNHEY and CDR2 is SMNVEV in the germline V gene (reference sequence). The CDR3 loop reads CATYFWRTSGSSYNEQFF. The DNA for the CDR3 is TGTGCCACCTATTTTTGGAGGACTAGCGGGAGTAGCTACAATGAGCAGTTCTTC.

About this clone: This same CDR3 is encoded by further DNA sequences in the sample. J is TRBJ1-5 and V is TRBV28; D gene ambiguous. The CDR3 consists of 14 residues. The V end was cut by 6 bases, the J end by 2 bases, with 11 bases between. Germline lookup yields CDR1 MDHEN and CDR2 SYDVKM. The CDR3 reads CASSTRQGNQPQHF. CDR3 DNA sequence: TGTGCCAGCAGCACTCGGCAGGGCAATCAGCCCCAGCATTTT.

This CDR3 is CASRQDSSNTEAFF. As DNA, the CDR3 is TGTGCCAGCAGACAAGACAGTAGCAACACTGAAGCTTTCTTT. The chain is built from TRBV28 and TRBJ1-1; D perhaps matches TRBD1 (5 bases). There are 14 residues in the CDR3. V lost 6 bases to trimming and J lost 2 bases, with 13 bases between them. CDR1 MDHEN and CDR2 SYDVKM come from the germline V gene.

V is TRBV5-1 and J is TRBJ2-2; 7 nucleotides line up with TRBD1. With V trimmed by 5 bases and J by 1 base, 2 bases remained unmatched. CDR1 SGHRS and CDR2 YFSETQ come from the germline V gene. The CDR3 is 14 amino acids. This CDR3 is CASRTGVNTGELFF. The DNA of the CDR3 is TGCGCCAGCAGAACAGGGGTGAACACCGGGGAGCTGTTTTTT.

The rearrangement joins TRBV14 to TRBJ1-1; D might be TRBD1 (5 bases). The CDR3 is 15 residues long. The V end lost 4 bases, the J end lost 5 bases, and 17 bases lay between the germline ends. CDR1 SGHDN and CDR2 FVKESK come from the germline V gene. The CDR3 DNA reads as TGTGCCAGCAGCCTGTACCCAGGGTCGGGGACTGAAGCTTTCTTT. This encodes CASSLYPGSGTEAFF.

The gene calls are TRBV9 and TRBJ2-7; D possibly corresponds to TRBD2 (5 bases). Trimming removed 0 bases at V and 4 bases at J, with 20 bases between. This CDR3 contains 17 residues. Germline CDR1 reads SGDLS; CDR2 reads YYNGEE. The CDR3: CASSVGLMPGSNYEQYF. As DNA, the CDR3 is TGTGCCAGCAGCGTAGGTCTTATGCCGGGATCCAATTACGAGCAGTACTTC. Variable domain in full (rest from reference TRBV9 and TRBJ2-7): DSGVTQTPKHLITATGQRVTLRCSPRSGDLSVYWYQQSLDQGLQFLIQYYNGEERAKGNILERFSAQQFPDLHSELNLSSLELGDSALYFCASSVGLMPGSNYEQYFGPGTRLTVT.

The chain employs TRBV28 and TRBJ2-7; D might be TRBD1 or TRBD2, each matching 6 bases. Deletions cut 6 bases from V and 2 bases from J, with 17 bases between. The length of the CDR3 is 15 residues. Germline V lookup: CDR1 MDHEN, CDR2 SYDVKM. CDR3 DNA sequence: TGTGCCAGCAGCCCTCCCGAGGAGGGGGCCTACGAGCAGTACTTC. As protein: CASSPPEEGAYEQYF.

The count of this clone is one. The V and J genes are TRBV6-5 and TRBJ2-2; D gene unclear. V dropped 3 bases and J dropped 1 base, with 9 bases sitting between them. Germline CDR1 is MNHEY and CDR2 is SVGAGI. CDR3 length: 15 residues. CDR3 sequence (DNA): TGTGCCAGCAGTTATGTGTTCCAGAACACCGGGGAGCTGTTTTTT. Translating it yields CASSYVFQNTGELFF.

V and J are TRBV6-5 and TRBJ1-1; D might be TRBD1 (6 bases). Trimming took 0 bases from V and 0 from J, leaving 11 bases between them. The CDR3 extends over 16 amino acids. CDR1 and CDR2 (germline): MNHEY, SVGAGI. The CDR3 here is CASSYSMGGLNTEAFF. The DNA for the CDR3 is TGTGCCAGCAGTTACTCGATGGGGGGCTTGAACACTGAAGCTTTCTTT.

The rearrangement uses TRBV7-9 and TRBJ1-5; 8 nucleotides agree with TRBD1. This CDR3 is built from 19 residues. V lost 5 bases and J lost 2; bases outside the gene matches: 17. Germline CDR1 and CDR2: SEHNR and FQNEAQ (reference sequence). The CDR3 reads CASSQQASGGGSGNQPQHF. CDR3 bases: TGTGCCAGCAGCCAACAGGCCTCAGGGGGCGGGTCTGGCAATCAGCCCCAGCATTTT.

This chain connects TRBV4-2 to TRBJ1-2; D ambiguous. The V gene lost 5 bases and the J gene lost 2 bases, with 15 bases spanning the gap. Germline V gene lookup returns CDR1 LGHNA and CDR2 YNFKEQ. This CDR3 spans 15 amino acids. The CDR3 spells CASSDIGQKNYGYTF. The CDR3 coding sequence is TGTGCCAGCAGCGATATTGGGCAGAAAAACTATGGCTACACCTTC.

This chain joins TRBV7-8 and TRBJ1-4, with TRBD1 identical over 7 bases. The J segment lost 4 bases and the V segment lost 4 bases, leaving 12 bases of the junction unmatched. The CDR3 runs 17 residues. Germline V lookup: CDR1 SGHVS, CDR2 FQNEAQ. The CDR3 is CASSSQAPGQYNEKLFF. For the CDR3, the DNA is TGTGCCAGCAGCTCGCAGGCGCCGGGACAGTATAATGAAAAACTGTTTTTT.

This clone was seen only once. V is TRBV6-5 and J is TRBJ2-5; the D is unclear. V was cut by 2 bases and J by 2 bases, with 9 bases left in between. The CDR3 totals 14 residues. From germline, CDR1 is MNHEY and CDR2 SVGAGI. The CDR3 loop reads CASSYGRRQETQYF. The DNA for the CDR3 is TGTGCCAGCAGTTACGGGCGAAGACAAGAGACCCAGTACTTC.

The chain employs TRBV4-2 and TRBJ1-2, with 7 bases identical to TRBD1. Looked up from germline, CDR1 is LGHNA and CDR2 is YNFKEQ. V lost 7 bases to trimming and J lost 4 bases; unmatched junction nucleotides: 9. The CDR3 totals 14 residues. As DNA, the CDR3 is TGTGCCAGCACCGCAGACAGGGCGGCCTATGGCTACACCTTC. It codes for CASTADRAAYGYTF.

This rearrangement joins TRBV10-3 to TRBJ2-5, with D unresolved. This CDR3 has 15 amino acids. The V and J ends lost 10 bases and 1 base respectively, with 19 bases between them. CDR1 and CDR2 from the germline V gene are ENHRY and SYGVKD. The DNA of the CDR3 is TGTGCCACCAAGGGTAGTCCGGGCCCCCAAGAGACCCAGTACTTC. Protein sequence: CATKGSPGPQETQYF.

The chain has TRBV4-1 and TRBJ2-7; D is perhaps TRBD1 (5 bases). The V gene's germline CDR1 is MGHRA and CDR2 YSYEKL. The CDR3 runs to 13 residues. V gave up 3 bases and J gave up 3 bases, with 9 bases separating them. The CDR3 reads CASSQTAVYEQYF. The CDR3 DNA reads as TGCGCCAGCAGCCAGACAGCCGTCTACGAGCAGTACTTC.

J is TRBJ2-6 and V is TRBV7-3; 7 bases are shared with TRBD2. The CDR3 extends over 18 amino acids. The germline V gene encodes CDR1 SGHTA and CDR2 FQGTGA. The J segment lost 0 bases and the V segment lost 2 bases, leaving 7 bases of the junction unmatched. CDR3 sequence reads: CASSLGRGSSSGANVLTF. The DNA of the CDR3 is TGTGCCAGCAGCTTAGGTCGCGGGAGTAGCTCTGGGGCCAACGTCCTGACTTTC. Full variable domain (outside the CDR3, taken from reference TRBV7-3 and TRBJ2-6): GAGVSQTPSNKVTEKGKYVELRCDPISGHTALYWYRQSLGQGPEFLIYFQGTGAADDSGLPNDRFFAVRPEGSVSTLKIQRTERGDSAVYLCASSLGRGSSSGANVLTFGAGSRLTVL.

The gene calls are TRBV19 and TRBJ2-3; 7 positions agree with TRBD1. V trimming: 2 bases; J trimming: 4 bases; junction bases outside the gene matches: 6. The V gene's germline CDR1 is LNHDA and CDR2 SQIVND (reference sequence). The CDR3 spans 15 residues. In DNA, the CDR3 is TGTGCCAGTAGTATACGACAGGGAGAATCAGATACGCAGTATTTT. Its translation is CASSIRQGESDTQYF.